This record concerns one T cell receptor beta chain sequence. Its specificity is unknown. Libraries of TCR beta came from quantitative 5'-RACE with molecular barcodes. TCRdb passed the 5' RACE reads through MiXCR, listing each CDR3 protein once. The table lists hundreds of thousands of distinct CDR3 sequences, about 20% of them singletons. Deletions cut 5 bases from V and 9 bases from J, with 11 bases between. Looked up from germline, CDR1 is MDHEN and CDR2 is SYDVKM. The CDR3 is 11 residues long. The data are from a study of CD8 T cells in ankylosing spondylitis. Study-level points and caveats: A subset of motif variants has previously been described in the synovial fluid and blood of reactive arthritis. CD8+ cells made up the disease-linked clones, which were relatively rare in peripheral blood.

The source is a male donor with ankylosing spondylitis or in good health (not recorded which). The sample comprised blood, either unsorted or a sorted T cell fraction (not recorded which). The V gene is TRBV28, the J gene TRBJ2-7; D gene unclear. This CDR3 reads CASSTDPRQYF. The CDR3, as DNA: TGTGCCAGCAGTACGGACCCGAGGCAGTACTTC.